Each of the 18 T cell receptor beta chains below was sequenced from the same sample in a study of T cells in Graves' hyperthyroidism and ophthalmopathy (dated by TCRdb to about 2019). The protocol used for the library was multiplex PCR. Sequencing was carried out with an Illumina HiSeq 2000. The TCR beta CDR3 regions were amplified from RNA transcripts. For the first round of RT-PCR on the TCR CDR3, the HTBI primer set was used together with the Qiagen OneStep RT-PCR kit. TCRdb itself trimmed the public reads at Q25 with fastp, ran MiXCR and retained productive beta chains. Each record represents a unique CDR3 protein, reported with the most common genes and DNA among its rows. This sample has 470,000 or so distinct CDR3 sequences in its table, and roughly 20% of those were observed once. Around 27% of the sample comes from the top ten. The specimen was blood. These receptors were taken from a man between 18 and 35 years old with Graves' hyperthyroidism.

The chain couples TRBV7-3 to TRBJ2-5; TRBD2 agrees at 7 bases. V trimming: 4 bases; J trimming: 3 bases; junction bases outside the gene matches: 20. CDR1 SGHTA and CDR2 FQGTGA come from the germline V gene. The CDR3 extends over 19 amino acids. The CDR3 DNA follows: TGTGCCAGCAGCTCCCGGGGGGATATAGCCCCACCCTCCAAAGAGACCCAGTACTTC. Translating gives CASSSRGDIAPPSKETQYF.

This sequence joins TRBV7-9 and TRBJ1-3; D unclear. This CDR3 has 14 residues. The V and J ends lost 2 bases and 4 bases respectively, with 9 bases between them. The V gene's germline CDR1 is SEHNR and CDR2 FQNEAQ (reference sequence). The DNA for the CDR3 is TGTGCCAGCAGCTTATATACGGGCGGAAACACCATATATTTT. It codes for CASSLYTGGNTIYF. Variable domain in full (rest from reference TRBV7-9 and TRBJ1-3): DTGVSQNPRHKITKRGQNVTFRCDPISEHNRLYWYRQTLGQGPEFLTYFQNEAQLEKSRLLSDRFSAERPKGSFSTLEIQRTEQGDSAMYLCASSLYTGGNTIYFGEGSWLTVV.

This chain uses TRBV6-2 or TRBV6-3 with TRBJ2-7; TRBD2 matches at 7 bases. Per germline, CDR1 MNHEY and CDR2 SVGEGT. This CDR3 is built from 13 residues. J was trimmed by 4 bases and V by 5 bases; bases with no gene match: 5. The CDR3 DNA follows: TGTGCCAGCAGTAAACGGGAGGCGTACGAGCAGTACTTC. This translates into CASSKREAYEQYF.

This clonotype was recorded many times. The V and J genes are TRBV20-1 and TRBJ1-2, with TRBD1 identical over 10 bases. J was trimmed by 4 bases and V by 5 bases; bases with no gene match: 4. CDR1 is DFQATT, CDR2 SNEGSKA, per germline (reference sequence). This CDR3 is 13 amino acids long. The DNA of the CDR3 is TGCAGTGCTTGGGACAGGGGTTTCTATGGCTACACCTTC. It encodes CSAWDRGFYGYTF.

This chain joins TRBV6-5 and TRBJ2-4; no firm D call. Trimming left V 4 bases short and J 9 bases short, with 22 bases between. The CDR3 is 16 residues long. Germline V CDR1 and CDR2: MNHEY, SVGAGI. CDR3 sequence: CASSSGRKGPLGIQYF. The CDR3 nucleotides read TGTGCCAGCAGTTCCGGCAGGAAAGGCCCCCTTGGCATTCAGTACTTC.

V usage is TRBV29-1 and J usage is TRBJ1-2; 10 positions match TRBD1. Germline values: CDR1 SQVTM, CDR2 ANQGSEA. The CDR3 length is 15 residues. V shed 1 base, J shed 8 bases, and the junction held 10 bases outside the gene matches. CDR3 in DNA: TGCAGCGTTGAAGCCCAGGGACAGGGGCTCGGCGGCTACACCTTC. Its protein is CSVEAQGQGLGGYTF.

At least ten counts were recorded for this clonotype. The V gene is TRBV10-3, the J gene TRBJ1-5; D unresolved. The germline V gene has CDR1 ENHRY and CDR2 SYGVKD. The length of the CDR3 is 15 residues. Trimming took off 10 bases at V and 3 bases at J, with 19 bases between the two ends. The CDR3 DNA sequence: TGTGCCACCAGAGAGTCGTATTCGGACAATCAGCCCCAGCATTTT. Protein: CATRESYSDNQPQHF.

This clonotype was recorded many times. The rearrangement uses TRBV4-1 and TRBJ1-2, with D maybe TRBD1 (5 bases). V was cut by 0 bases and J by 4 bases, with 12 bases left in between. Germline assignment: CDR1 MGHRA and CDR2 YSYEKL. The CDR3 is made up of 15 amino acids. The CDR3 is CASSQEEGRIYGYTF. In nucleotides, the CDR3 is TGCGCCAGCAGCCAAGAGGAGGGGCGGATCTATGGCTACACCTTC.

The chain links TRBV30 to TRBJ2-5; D is perhaps TRBD2 (6 bases). V was trimmed by 1 base and J by 1 base, leaving 10 bases between them. Germline lookup yields CDR1 GTSNPN and CDR2 SVGIG (reference sequence). The CDR3 is 14 amino acids. CDR3 bases: TGTGCCTGGAGTGGAGTAGCGGCCCAAGAGACCCAGTACTTC. Its translation: CAWSGVAAQETQYF. Full variable domain (outside the CDR3, taken from reference TRBV30 and TRBJ2-5): SQTIHQWPATLVQPVGSPLSLECTVEGTSNPNLYWYRQAAGRGLQLLFYSVGIGQISSEVPQNLSASRPQDRQFILSSKKLLLSDSGFYLCAWSGVAAQETQYFGPGTRLLVL.

The chain recombines TRBV5-4 with TRBJ1-1, with TRBD1 as a possible D gene (6 bases). Germline lookup yields CDR1 SGHNT and CDR2 YYREEE (reference sequence). The germline V and J ends were trimmed by 6 bases and 1 base, with 13 bases remaining between them. There are 14 residues in the CDR3. CDR3 amino acids: CASNTRTANTEAFF. For the CDR3, the DNA is TGTGCCAGCAACACACGGACAGCGAACACTGAAGCTTTCTTT.

This clonotype has at least ten counts. V gene TRBV28 combines with J gene TRBJ1-2; no reliable D call. Germline V lookup: CDR1 MDHEN, CDR2 SYDVKM. Trimming shortened V by 6 bases and J by 8 bases, and 10 bases separated the two germline ends. This CDR3 comprises 11 residues. The CDR3 DNA follows: TGTGCCAGCAGCGATGGGTTAGGCTACACCTTC. It yields the protein CASSDGLGYTF.

In its sample, this clonotype was seen once. This chain connects TRBV12-3 or TRBV12-4 to TRBJ2-5; 8 bases are a match to TRBD2. This CDR3 is 13 amino acids long. V dropped 7 bases and J dropped 5; count of bases not matched to a gene: 6. The CDR3 bases are TGTGCCAGCACCGGGGGGGGCAGGGAGACCCAGTACTTC. It translates to CASTGGGRETQYF.

This clonotype was seen many times. This rearrangement joins TRBV12-3 or TRBV12-4 to TRBJ1-2; 9 nucleotides agree with TRBD1. The CDR3 totals 15 residues. V was clipped by 8 bases and J by 4 bases; unmatched bases: 11. The CDR3 region is CASGQNRGRSYGYTF. CDR3 coding DNA: TGTGCCAGCGGCCAAAACAGGGGGCGTAGCTATGGCTACACCTTC.

This chain joins TRBV20-1 and TRBJ2-5; TRBD2 matches at 13 bases. The CDR3 runs to 15 residues. Germline lookup yields CDR1 DFQATT and CDR2 SNEGSKA (reference sequence). V shed 6 bases, J shed 4 bases, and the junction held 8 bases outside the gene matches. CDR3 loop: CSAALLAGGGETQYF. DNA for the CDR3: TGCAGTGCGGCATTACTAGCGGGAGGGGGAGAGACCCAGTACTTC.

This clonotype was seen ten or more times. The CDR3 here is CASSIPLGTAGNQPQHF. The CDR3 DNA is TGTGCCAGCAGTATCCCTCTGGGGACGGCAGGCAATCAGCCCCAGCATTTT. This chain joins TRBV28 and TRBJ1-5; weak D call: TRBD1 (5 bases). Germline V gene lookup returns CDR1 MDHEN and CDR2 SYDVKM. CDR3 length: 17 amino acids. Between the trimmed V and J ends, which lost 5 bases and 2 bases, there was a span of 19 bases. The full variable domain, with the rest looked up from reference TRBV28 and TRBJ1-5, is DVKVTQSSRYLVKRTGEKVFLECVQDMDHENMFWYRQDPGLGLRLIYFSYDVKMKEKGDIPEGYSVSREKKERFSLILESASTNQTSMYLCASSIPLGTAGNQPQHFGDGTRLSIL.

This clonotype was observed a handful of times. Here the CDR3 reads CASSGGEWTYGYTF. CDR3 nucleotides: TGTGCCAGCTCTGGTGGGGAATGGACCTATGGCTACACCTTC. This rearrangement joins TRBV2 to TRBJ1-2; D is undetermined. V lost 8 bases to trimming and J lost 4 bases, with 17 bases between them. Germline V gene lookup returns CDR1 SNHLY and CDR2 FYNNEI. CDR3 length equals 14 residues.

This sequence joins TRBV5-1 and TRBJ2-2, with TRBD1 identical over 8 bases. Germline V gene sequence: CDR1 SGHRS, CDR2 YFSETQ. This CDR3 spans 15 amino acids. V trimming: 2 bases; J trimming: 4 bases; junction bases outside the gene matches: 4. CDR3 DNA: TGCGCCAGCAGCTTTGGACAGGGCCCCACCGGGGAGCTGTTTTTT. It yields the protein CASSFGQGPTGELFF.

This clonotype has a count of ten or more. The chain employs TRBV6-1 and TRBJ1-2; TRBD1 might be the D (5 bases). This CDR3 region has 12 residues. V lost 11 bases to trimming and J lost 8 bases, with 18 bases between them. Germline CDR1 MNHNS, CDR2 SASEGT. The CDR3 nucleotides read TGTGCCGGCTCAACCGGGACCTCAGGCTACACCTTC. Its protein product is CAGSTGTSGYTF.